Below, 30 T cell receptor beta chains from the same sample are listed, as sequenced in a study of T cells after yellow fever vaccination. TCRdb processed the 5' RACE reads anew with MiXCR; each CDR3 protein has one entry. The repertoire includes 450,000 to 650,000 distinct CDR3 sequences, 21% of them detected once, and about 17% sits in the top ten. The specimen was PBMCs, collected less than 25 days after the first yellow fever vaccination. These receptors originate from a man aged 18 to 35 who received the YFV17D yellow fever vaccine.

The CDR3 spells CATSDWDTSDPSGYGYTF. The DNA of the CDR3 is TGTGCCACCAGTGACTGGGACACGAGCGACCCCTCAGGATATGGCTACACCTTC. The chain recombines TRBV24-1 with TRBJ1-2; maybe TRBD1 (6 bases). The germline V and J ends were trimmed by 4 bases and 5 bases, with 25 bases remaining between them. The germline V gene has CDR1 KGHDR and CDR2 SFDVKD. This CDR3 region has 18 residues.

This clonotype occurred a few times. The chain uses TRBV5-1 and TRBJ2-5, with 11 bases identical to TRBD1. V trimming: 1 base; J trimming: 2 bases; junction bases outside the gene matches: 4. CDR3 length: 16 residues. CDR1 and CDR2 (germline): SGHRS, YFSETQ. DNA for the CDR3: TGCGCCAGCAGCTTGCTTGGGACAGGGGGACAAGAGACCCAGTACTTC. Translating gives CASSLLGTGGQETQYF.

This clonotype was counted a few times. The chain's CDR3 is CASSLPGQGETQYF. The DNA for the CDR3 is TGCGCCAGCAGCTTGCCGGGACAGGGGGAGACCCAGTACTTC. The V gene is TRBV5-1, the J gene TRBJ2-5, with 10 nucleotides matching TRBD1. CDR3 size: 14 residues. Germline V gene lookup returns CDR1 SGHRS and CDR2 YFSETQ. The V segment lost 1 base and the J segment 5 bases; nucleotides outside the gene matches: 2. Full variable domain (outside the CDR3, taken from reference TRBV5-1 and TRBJ2-5): KAGVTQTPRYLIKTRGQQVTLSCSPISGHRSVSWYQQTPGQGLQFLFEYFSETQRNKGNFPGRFSGRQFSNSRSEMNVSTLELGDSALYLCASSLPGQGETQYFGPGTRLLVL.

Written as DNA, the CDR3 is TGTGCCAGCAGCGTAGTAGCGGAGCGGACTGTCACAGATACGCAGTATTTT. It yields the protein CASSVVAERTVTDTQYF. The J gene is TRBJ2-3, the V gene TRBV9; a possible D gene is TRBD2 (6 bases). Trimming removed 0 bases at V and 2 bases at J, with 16 bases between. Germline-derived CDR1 and CDR2 are SGDLS and YYNGEE. The CDR3 runs 17 residues. The full variable domain, completed using reference TRBV9 and TRBJ2-3, is DSGVTQTPKHLITATGQRVTLRCSPRSGDLSVYWYQQSLDQGLQFLIQYYNGEERAKGNILERFSAQQFPDLHSELNLSSLELGDSALYFCASSVVAERTVTDTQYFGPGTRLTVL.

This clonotype appeared many times. The chain combines TRBV6-5 with TRBJ2-1, with 7 bases matching TRBD1. The CDR3 is 16 amino acids. The ends lost 0 bases at V and 4 bases at J; junction bases unmatched: 6. Germline lookup yields CDR1 MNHEY and CDR2 SVGAGI. CDR3 bases: TGTGCCAGCAGTTACTCGAGTTCAGGGGGTTACAATGAGCAGTTCTTC. Translated: CASSYSSSGGYNEQFF.

This clonotype was counted a few times. The chain is built from TRBV5-6 and TRBJ2-5; 9 nucleotides match TRBD2. This CDR3 has 16 residues. CDR1 is SGHDT and CDR2 is YYEEEE in the germline V gene. V shed 4 bases and J 5 bases; nucleotides not matched to a gene: 12. The CDR3 coding sequence is TGTGCCAGCAGCCGGACTAGCGACCGAGGAGGGGAGACCCAGTACTTC. This translates into CASSRTSDRGGETQYF.

V is TRBV12-3 or TRBV12-4 and J is TRBJ2-2; a possible D gene is TRBD1 (6 bases). The CDR3 is made up of 13 amino acids. Trimming cost V 3 bases and J 7 bases, with 9 bases left between them. The CDR3 sequence is CASSLQQGGELFF. The DNA for the CDR3 is TGTGCCAGCAGTTTGCAACAGGGCGGGGAGCTGTTTTTT.

The CDR3 DNA sequence: TGTGCCAGCAGTTACGGACAGGGAACCTACGAGCAGTACGTC. Residues: CASSYGQGTYEQYV. The chain has TRBV28 and TRBJ2-7, with TRBD1 matching over 8 bases. CDR1 is MDHEN, CDR2 SYDVKM, per germline. V was clipped by 4 bases and J by 2 bases; unmatched bases: 4. The CDR3 covers 14 residues.

The table lists this clonotype with a few counts. V is TRBV20-1 and J is TRBJ1-4, with TRBD1 matching 7 bases. This CDR3 region has 13 residues. Germline CDR1 DFQATT, CDR2 SNEGSKA (reference sequence). V dropped 8 bases and J dropped 5; count of bases not matched to a gene: 8. The CDR3 coding sequence is TGCAGTCCACGACAGGGTAACAATGAAAAACTGTTTTTT. It specifies CSPRQGNNEKLFF.

This clonotype was observed a few times. The chain uses TRBV7-8 and TRBJ2-1; 9 positions match TRBD2. This CDR3 is 16 amino acids long. V shed 3 bases, J shed 9 bases, and the junction held 12 bases outside the gene matches. Germline CDR1 SGHVS, CDR2 FQNEAQ. The CDR3 region is CASSFRSGLAQGEQFF. Here the CDR3 DNA reads TGTGCCAGCAGCTTCCGGTCGGGACTAGCCCAAGGTGAGCAGTTCTTC.

This clonotype was found a few times. The chain is built from TRBV9 and TRBJ2-2; D is undetermined. Trimming took 3 bases from V and 6 from J, leaving 9 bases between them. In germline, CDR1 is SGDLS, CDR2 YYNGEE. CDR3 size: 13 residues. CDR3 sequence reads: CASSAGTAGELFF. In DNA form, the CDR3 reads TGTGCCAGCAGCGCCGGAACGGCCGGGGAGCTGTTTTTT.

This clonotype was found a few times. This rearrangement joins TRBV4-1 to TRBJ2-1; TRBD2 is a possible D gene (5 bases). Deletions cut 2 bases from V and 4 bases from J, with 18 bases between. This CDR3 has 17 residues. Per germline, CDR1 MGHRA and CDR2 YSYEKL. The CDR3 DNA is TGCGCCAGCAGCCAATGGGCCTCGGGGAGTTCATACAATGAGCAGTTCTTC. Amino acids: CASSQWASGSSYNEQFF.

The rearrangement links TRBV5-1 to TRBJ1-6; unclear D gene. The germline gives CDR1 SGHRS, CDR2 YFSETQ. Trimming took off 7 bases at V and 7 bases at J, with 15 bases between the two ends. The length of the CDR3 is 14 residues. The CDR3 nucleotides are TGCGCCAGCCGCCATAGCGGGGAAAATTCACCCCTCCACTTT. This codes for CASRHSGENSPLHF.

The table lists this clonotype with a few counts. The V call is TRBV10-2, the J call TRBJ1-6, with D tentatively TRBD1 (6 bases). The CDR3 is 14 residues long. Trimming removed 6 bases at V and 6 bases at J, with 12 bases between. The germline V gene has CDR1 WSHSY and CDR2 SAAADI. CDR3 in DNA: TGCGCCAGCAGGGAACAGGGATCTAATTCACCCCTCCACTTT. As protein: CASREQGSNSPLHF.

The chain couples TRBV9 to TRBJ2-3; D is perhaps TRBD2 (5 bases). The germline V gene encodes CDR1 SGDLS and CDR2 YYNGEE. This CDR3 is 13 amino acids long. V dropped 1 base and J dropped 6 bases, with 9 bases sitting between them. This CDR3 is CASSVFGEDTQYF. The DNA for the CDR3 is TGTGCCAGCAGCGTATTTGGGGAGGATACGCAGTATTTT.

Only a few counts were recorded for this clonotype. DNA for the CDR3: TGCGCCAGCAGCCCAGTCCCATTAGGGAACACTGAAGCTTTCTTT. Its protein is CASSPVPLGNTEAFF. The chain links TRBV4-1 to TRBJ1-1, with D uncertain. The CDR3 is made up of 15 amino acids. Germline values: CDR1 MGHRA, CDR2 YSYEKL. Trimming removed 4 bases at V and 1 base at J, with 13 bases between.

This clonotype was recorded at least ten times. V and J are TRBV6-1 and TRBJ1-2, with TRBD1 as a possible D gene (5 bases). The CDR3 has 13 residues. Germline-derived CDR1 and CDR2 are MNHNS and SASEGT. The V and J ends lost 6 bases and 3 bases respectively, with 11 bases between them. The CDR3 DNA follows: TGTGCCAGCAGGACAGTGGGTGACTATGGCTACACCTTC. Translation: CASRTVGDYGYTF.

In its sample, this clonotype was seen a few times. The V gene is TRBV11-2, the J gene TRBJ2-5; perhaps TRBD2 as D (5 bases). Trimming pared 5 bases from V and 0 bases from J, leaving 10 bases between. This CDR3 spans 14 amino acids. Germline CDR1 and CDR2: SGHAT and FQNNGV. CDR3 sequence: CASSPERNQETQYF. The CDR3 coding sequence is TGTGCCAGCAGCCCAGAGCGGAACCAAGAGACCCAGTACTTC. The full variable domain, in which reference TRBV11-2 and TRBJ2-5 provide the parts outside the CDR3, is EAGVAQSPRYKIIEKRQSVAFWCNPISGHATLYWYQQILGQGPKLLIQFQNNGVVDDSQLPKDRFSAERLKGVDSTLKIQPAKLEDSAVYLCASSPERNQETQYFGPGTRLLVL.

This clonotype has just a few counts. This rearrangement joins TRBV12-3 or TRBV12-4 to TRBJ2-3; D possibly corresponds to TRBD1 (5 bases). This CDR3 spans 14 amino acids. Trimming cost V 5 bases and J 2 bases, with 11 bases left between them. CDR3 sequence: CASSPGHNTDTQYF. CDR3 DNA: TGTGCCAGCAGTCCAGGACACAACACAGATACGCAGTATTTT.

This clonotype appeared a few times. This chain links TRBV7-2 with TRBJ2-5; unclear D gene. Germline CDR1 and CDR2: SGHTA and FQGNSA. The CDR3 covers 13 residues. With 7 bases removed from V and 5 bases from J, the gap between germline ends came to 14 bases. CDR3 amino acids: CASIARVGETQYF. The CDR3 nucleotides read TGTGCCAGCATCGCTCGAGTCGGTGAGACCCAGTACTTC.

This clonotype came up many times. The CDR3 DNA reads as TGCGCCAGCAGCCAAGACTATAGCATCTACCCTCGCGAGCAGTACTTC. It yields the protein CASSQDYSIYPREQYF. V gene TRBV4-3 combines with J gene TRBJ2-7; D is undetermined. CDR3 length: 16 amino acids. V lost 0 bases and J lost 6, with 18 bases in between. Germline CDR1 LGHNA, CDR2 YSLEER.

This chain connects TRBV7-2 to TRBJ1-2; D possibly corresponds to TRBD1 (5 bases). The V end lost 1 base, the J end lost 4 bases, and 13 bases lay between the germline ends. CDR1 SGHTA and CDR2 FQGNSA come from the germline V gene. This CDR3 has 15 residues. CDR3 residues: CASSLEGHLGYGYTF. Here the CDR3 DNA reads TGTGCCAGCAGCTTAGAAGGACATTTAGGCTATGGCTACACCTTC.

This clonotype has just a few counts. The rearrangement links TRBV12-3 or TRBV12-4 to TRBJ1-2; D call uncertain. V was clipped by 5 bases and J by 13 bases, with 14 bases between them. There are 11 residues in the CDR3. As DNA, the CDR3 is TGTGCCAGCAGTCACTCGGGCACGAGCACCTTC. This gives the protein CASSHSGTSTF.

The chain recombines TRBV6-1 with TRBJ2-7; TRBD1 might be the D (5 bases). The CDR3 is 14 amino acids. Trimming left V 5 bases short and J 4 bases short, with 15 bases between. Germline assignment: CDR1 MNHNS and CDR2 SASEGT. The CDR3 spells CASSPDRSQYEQYF. The DNA for the CDR3 is TGTGCCAGCAGTCCCGACAGATCCCAGTACGAGCAGTACTTC.

There are many counts of this clonotype. This chain joins TRBV12-3 or TRBV12-4 and TRBJ2-3, with TRBD1 matching over 8 bases. There are 17 residues in the CDR3. The junction had 10 bases not matched to a gene; V was cut back by 3 bases and J by 2 bases. Here the CDR3 reads CASSFKTGDFLTDTQYF. CDR3 bases: TGTGCCAGCAGTTTTAAGACAGGGGATTTTCTCACAGATACGCAGTATTTT.

The J gene is TRBJ2-3, the V gene TRBV7-3; D ambiguous. Per the germline V gene, CDR1 is SGHTA and CDR2 is FQGTGA. The CDR3 sequence is 14 residues long. V dropped 5 bases and J dropped 2 bases, with 11 bases sitting between them. The DNA for the CDR3 is TGTGCCAGCAGCCGACGGGCGGACACAGATACGCAGTATTTT. This gives the protein CASSRRADTDTQYF. Complete variable domain (other parts from reference TRBV7-3 and TRBJ2-3): GAGVSQTPSNKVTEKGKYVELRCDPISGHTALYWYRQSLGQGPEFLIYFQGTGAADDSGLPNDRFFAVRPEGSVSTLKIQRTERGDSAVYLCASSRRADTDTQYFGPGTRLTVL.

The rearrangement uses TRBV20-1 and TRBJ2-3; 10 nucleotides match TRBD2. The V gene's germline CDR1 is DFQATT and CDR2 SNEGSKA (reference sequence). The CDR3 has 14 amino acids. The V gene end was trimmed by 6 bases and the J gene end by 3 bases; junction bases not matched to a gene: 6. The CDR3, as DNA: TGCAGTGCCCGACCGGGACTAGCGACAGATACGCAGTATTTT. Amino acid sequence: CSARPGLATDTQYF.

This clonotype was detected a few times. This sequence joins TRBV7-9 and TRBJ1-1, with D possibly TRBD1 on 5 matching bases. Deletions cut 4 bases from V and 1 base from J, with 10 bases between. The CDR3 is made up of 14 amino acids. Germline V gives CDR1 SEHNR, CDR2 FQNEAQ (reference sequence). CDR3 region: CASSSWGENTEAFF. The DNA for the CDR3 is TGTGCCAGCAGCTCCTGGGGCGAGAACACTGAAGCTTTCTTT.

This clonotype showed up just a few times. The genes are TRBV4-3 and TRBJ2-3; tentative D call: TRBD2 (6 bases). The CDR3 consists of 16 residues. The germline V and J ends were trimmed by 2 bases and 2 bases, with 14 bases remaining between them. Germline V gene data show CDR1 as LGHNA and CDR2 as YSLEER. Here the CDR3 reads CASSQIPGGNTDTQYF. In DNA, the CDR3 is TGCGCCAGCAGCCAAATCCCCGGCGGGAACACAGATACGCAGTATTTT.

This clonotype has more than one count but fewer than ten. The chain employs TRBV12-3 or TRBV12-4 and TRBJ2-7, with TRBD2 as a possible D gene (5 bases). CDR3 length equals 15 residues. V gave up 3 bases and J gave up 3 bases, with 15 bases separating them. CDR3 residues: CASSFSAWADYEQYF. The CDR3 bases are TGTGCCAGCAGTTTTAGCGCCTGGGCGGACTACGAGCAGTACTTC.